The rows below give T cell receptor beta chains drawn from one sample of a study of CD8 T cells in Susac syndrome. TCRdb independently ran MiXCR on the immunoSEQ multiplex PCR reads; one entry per CDR3 protein. This table has 250,000 to 300,000 distinct CDR3 sequences, over 75% appearing once. Sequenced: CD8+ T cells from PBMCs. The receptors originated from a human donor with multiple sclerosis. Each CDR3 is given with its conserved first and last residue. A D gene is named only where the DNA matches it firmly. The listing skips clone size in some rows; elsewhere it reads once, few, many or a size class.

j_call: TRBJ1-4; clone_size: NA; d_call: TRBD1; v_call: TRBV6-2/TRBV6-3; cdr3_aa: CASSYSDRAGEKLFF; cdr3_nt: TGTGCCAGCAGTTATTCTGACAGGGCCGGCGAAAAACTGTTTTTT
j_call: TRBJ2-3; clone_size: NA; d_call: NA; v_call: TRBV11-2; cdr3_aa: CASSFSSSGFADTQYF; cdr3_nt: TGTGCCAGCAGCTTTAGCAGTTCAGGTTTTGCAGATACGCAGTATTTT
j_call: TRBJ2-5; clone_size: once; d_call: NA; v_call: TRBV2; cdr3_aa: CASFVPGLQETQYF; cdr3_nt: TGTGCCAGCTTTGTTCCGGGACTTCAAGAGACCCAGTACTTC
j_call: TRBJ2-1; clone_size: NA; d_call: TRBD2; v_call: TRBV9; cdr3_aa: CASSGALAGGHSF; cdr3_nt: TGTGCCAGCAGCGGTGCCCTAGCGGGGGGGCACTCCTTC
j_call: TRBJ2-2; clone_size: NA; d_call: NA; v_call: TRBV7-9; cdr3_aa: CASRPNSPKVPGGELFF; cdr3_nt: TGTGCCAGCCGCCCGAACAGCCCGAAAGTTCCCGGGGGGGAGCTGTTTTTT
j_call: TRBJ2-3; clone_size: few; d_call: NA; v_call: TRBV4-3; cdr3_aa: CASSPRGASGDTQYF; cdr3_nt: TGCGCCAGCAGCCCCAGGGGGGCTAGCGGAGATACGCAGTATTTT
j_call: TRBJ2-5; clone_size: NA; d_call: NA; v_call: TRBV27; cdr3_aa: CASSLSEDQETQYF; cdr3_nt: TGTGCCAGCAGTTTATCGGAGGACCAAGAGACCCAGTACTTC
j_call: TRBJ2-2; clone_size: NA; d_call: TRBD2; v_call: TRBV28; cdr3_aa: CASSPPGVYGTSGPNTGELFF; cdr3_nt: TGTGCCAGCAGCCCCCCGGGAGTCTACGGGACTAGCGGACCGAACACCGGGGAGCTGTTTTTT
j_call: TRBJ2-7; clone_size: NA; d_call: NA; v_call: TRBV20-1; cdr3_aa: CSAVRQAEISYEQYF; cdr3_nt: TGCAGTGCCGTTCGACAGGCTGAAATCTCCTACGAGCAGTACTTC
j_call: TRBJ2-1; clone_size: NA; d_call: TRBD2; v_call: TRBV9; cdr3_aa: CASSDLGAGGPNEQFF; cdr3_nt: TGTGCCAGCAGCGACCTCGGAGCGGGGGGGCCAAATGAGCAGTTCTTC
j_call: TRBJ2-5; clone_size: NA; d_call: NA; v_call: TRBV30; cdr3_aa: CAWSGGGRQETQYF; cdr3_nt: TGTGCCTGGAGTGGAGGGGGGCGGCAAGAGACCCAGTACTTC
j_call: TRBJ2-3; clone_size: NA; d_call: NA; v_call: TRBV7-9; cdr3_aa: CASTRYTDTQYF; cdr3_nt: TGTGCCAGCACCCGATACACAGATACGCAGTATTTT
j_call: TRBJ2-5; clone_size: NA; d_call: NA; v_call: TRBV28; cdr3_aa: CASSPRAGTIRETQYF; cdr3_nt: TGTGCCAGCAGTCCAAGGGCTGGAACGATCCGAGAGACCCAGTACTTC
j_call: TRBJ2-7; clone_size: few; d_call: TRBD1; v_call: TRBV7-9; cdr3_aa: CASSGTVSYEQYF; cdr3_nt: TGTGCCAGTTCCGGGACAGTCTCCTACGAGCAGTACTTC
j_call: TRBJ1-5; clone_size: NA; d_call: NA; v_call: TRBV20-1; cdr3_aa: CSASSTGPQPQHF; cdr3_nt: TGCAGTGCTAGTTCAACAGGTCCTCAGCCCCAGCATTTT
j_call: TRBJ2-2; clone_size: NA; d_call: TRBD1; v_call: TRBV20-1; cdr3_aa: CSARDIAGGARNTGELFF; cdr3_nt: TGCAGTGCTAGAGATATCGCAGGGGGCGCGAGAAACACCGGGGAGCTGTTTTTT
j_call: TRBJ2-3; clone_size: NA; d_call: TRBD2; v_call: TRBV12-3/TRBV12-4; cdr3_aa: CASSFRGDPADTQYF; cdr3_nt: TGTGCCAGCAGTTTCCGGGGGGACCCTGCGGATACGCAGTATTTT
j_call: TRBJ2-1; clone_size: NA; d_call: NA; v_call: TRBV7-9; cdr3_aa: CASSLGTANEQFF; cdr3_nt: TGTGCCAGCAGCTTAGGGACAGCAAATGAGCAGTTCTTC
j_call: TRBJ2-7; clone_size: NA; d_call: NA; v_call: TRBV7-2; cdr3_aa: CASSLGIHEQYF; cdr3_nt: TGTGCCAGCAGCTTAGGGATCCACGAGCAGTACTTC
j_call: TRBJ2-1; clone_size: NA; d_call: TRBD2; v_call: TRBV10-3; cdr3_aa: CAISGTSGGRDEQFF; cdr3_nt: TGTGCCATCAGTGGGACTAGCGGGGGGCGGGATGAGCAGTTCTTC
j_call: TRBJ2-3; clone_size: NA; d_call: TRBD1; v_call: TRBV29-1; cdr3_aa: CSVEPTRQGWGTDTQYF; cdr3_nt: TGCAGCGTTGAACCTACCCGACAGGGTTGGGGCACAGATACGCAGTATTTT
j_call: TRBJ1-4; clone_size: once; d_call: NA; v_call: TRBV12-3/TRBV12-4; cdr3_aa: CASSFGVRGEKLFF; cdr3_nt: TGTGCCAGCAGTTTCGGGGTCAGGGGCGAAAAACTGTTTTTT
j_call: TRBJ2-3; clone_size: NA; d_call: TRBD2; v_call: TRBV29-1; cdr3_aa: CSVELAGLGDTQYF; cdr3_nt: TGCAGCGTTGAACTAGCGGGGCTCGGGGATACGCAGTATTTT
j_call: TRBJ1-2; clone_size: NA; d_call: NA; v_call: TRBV7-9; cdr3_aa: CASSFTGIKDGYTF; cdr3_nt: TGTGCCAGCAGCTTTACAGGAATAAAGGATGGCTACACCTTC
j_call: TRBJ1-5; clone_size: NA; d_call: TRBD1; v_call: TRBV30; cdr3_aa: CAWSEGQGSQPQHF; cdr3_nt: TGTGCCTGGAGTGAAGGACAGGGGAGTCAGCCCCAGCATTTT
j_call: TRBJ2-5; clone_size: once; d_call: NA; v_call: TRBV7-7; cdr3_aa: CASSLGAADQETQYF; cdr3_nt: TGTGCTAGCAGCTTAGGGGCAGCGGACCAAGAGACCCAGTACTTC
j_call: TRBJ2-7; clone_size: NA; d_call: TRBD1; v_call: TRBV11-2; cdr3_aa: CASSSTGGTYEQYF; cdr3_nt: TGTGCCAGCAGCTCAACAGGGGGAACCTACGAGCAGTACTTC
j_call: TRBJ2-1; clone_size: NA; d_call: NA; v_call: TRBV7-9; cdr3_aa: CASSLPPGEFF; cdr3_nt: TGTGCCAGCAGCTTGCCCCCAGGGGAGTTCTTC
j_call: TRBJ2-7; clone_size: NA; d_call: NA; v_call: TRBV29-1; cdr3_aa: CSVEELGFEQYF; cdr3_nt: TGCAGCGTTGAAGAGCTAGGGTTCGAGCAGTACTTC
j_call: TRBJ2-3; clone_size: NA; d_call: NA; v_call: TRBV15; cdr3_aa: CATSRDGDGRTDTQYF; cdr3_nt: TGTGCCACCAGCAGAGATGGGGACGGACGCACAGATACGCAGTATTTT
j_call: TRBJ1-4; clone_size: NA; d_call: NA; v_call: TRBV4-1; cdr3_aa: CASSQERTNEKLFF; cdr3_nt: TGCGCCAGCAGCCAAGAGCGGACCAATGAAAAACTGTTTTTT
j_call: TRBJ2-1; clone_size: NA; d_call: NA; v_call: TRBV20-1; cdr3_aa: CSARDQETGAEQFF; cdr3_nt: TGCAGTGCTAGAGATCAGGAGACAGGCGCTGAGCAGTTCTTC
j_call: TRBJ2-3; clone_size: NA; d_call: TRBD1; v_call: TRBV9; cdr3_aa: CASSVPGTGEADTQYF; cdr3_nt: TGTGCCAGCAGCGTACCCGGGACAGGGGAAGCAGATACGCAGTATTTT
j_call: TRBJ2-1; clone_size: NA; d_call: TRBD2; v_call: TRBV5-6; cdr3_aa: CASSPLAGDLDEQFF; cdr3_nt: TGTGCCAGCAGCCCTCTAGCGGGGGACTTAGATGAGCAGTTCTTC
j_call: TRBJ2-7; clone_size: NA; d_call: TRBD1; v_call: TRBV20-1; cdr3_aa: CSARTGDGTYEQYF; cdr3_nt: TGCAGTGCGAGGACAGGGGACGGCACCTACGAGCAGTACTTC
j_call: TRBJ2-4; clone_size: NA; d_call: NA; v_call: TRBV12-3/TRBV12-4; cdr3_aa: CASSLDRSGHQRENIQYF; cdr3_nt: TGTGCCAGCAGTTTAGATAGGTCGGGACACCAAAGGGAAAACATTCAGTACTTC
j_call: TRBJ2-7; clone_size: NA; d_call: TRBD2; v_call: TRBV7-9; cdr3_aa: CASSEGLAGVLYEQYF; cdr3_nt: TGTGCCAGCAGCGAGGGACTAGCGGGAGTACTTTACGAGCAGTACTTC
j_call: TRBJ2-5; clone_size: NA; d_call: NA; v_call: TRBV21-1; cdr3_aa: CASSMDRGKAVETQYF; cdr3_nt: TGTGCCAGCAGCATGGACAGGGGTAAAGCGGTGGAGACCCAGTACTTC
j_call: TRBJ2-7; clone_size: NA; d_call: NA; v_call: TRBV7-9; cdr3_aa: CASSSSIRSYEQYF; cdr3_nt: TGTGCCAGCAGCTCTAGCATCAGATCCTACGAGCAGTACTTC
j_call: TRBJ2-2; clone_size: NA; d_call: TRBD2; v_call: TRBV7-9; cdr3_aa: CASSPSGGRTGELFF; cdr3_nt: TGTGCCAGCAGCCCCTCGGGGGGACGGACCGGGGAGCTGTTTTTT
j_call: TRBJ1-2; clone_size: NA; d_call: TRBD1; v_call: TRBV14; cdr3_aa: CASSQVPRDSYGYTF; cdr3_nt: TGTGCCAGCAGCCAAGTCCCCCGGGACAGCTATGGCTACACCTTC